This T cell receptor beta chain was observed in a study of PD-L1 blockade in urothelial cancer. Time point described: pretreatment peripheral blood. Using immunoSEQ multiplex PCR, the repertoire was profiled, and TCRdb retains in-frame clones only, with some absent. The sample lists approximately 63,000 clones, 75% to 85% occurring once. The receptor comes from a man between 65 and 80 years old with urothelial cancer. The starting material was PBMCs, obtained around atezolizumab (anti-PD-L1) treatment.

The CDR3 loop reads CASRSDRVRNTEAFF. In nucleotides, the CDR3 is TGTGCCAGCAGATCCGACAGGGTCCGGAACACTGAAGCTTTCTTT. The chain links TRBV28 to TRBJ1-1; the match to TRBD1 covers 7 bases. The CDR3 has 15 residues. CDR1 and CDR2 from the germline V gene are MDHEN and SYDVKM. J gave up 1 base and V 6 bases, and 8 bases lay outside the gene matches.